Listed below are T cell receptor beta chains from one sample, sequenced in a study of post-analysis software for immune sequencing data. One entry per CDR3 protein, called by TCRdb with MiXCR from the PCR reads. The table lists 650,000 to 900,000 distinct CDR3 sequences, around 46% of them singletons, with 4.9% in the top ten. The sample taken for sequencing was blood. Receptors originate from a girl aged 10 to 17 with multiple sclerosis. Each CDR3 is given with its conserved first and last residue. D genes are given only for firm matches. The listing skips clone size in some rows; elsewhere it reads once, few, many or a size class.

V,J,D,size,DNA,CDR3
TRBV3-1,TRBJ2-7,TRBD1,few,TGTGCCAGCAGCCAGGACAGGGGGCGCGAGCAGTACTTC,CASSQDRGREQYF
TRBV20-1,TRBJ2-1,TRBD2,NA,TGCAGTGCAGGGACTAGCACGCACAATGAGCAGTTCTTC,CSAGTSTHNEQFF
TRBV29-1,TRBJ1-1,NA,NA,TGCAGCGTTTGGGGGGACGGACCAGAAGCTTTCTTT,CSVWGDGPEAFF
TRBV6-5,TRBJ1-2,TRBD1,NA,TGTGCCAGCAGTTACTCTAGGGACAGGGGATCATCGGAAGGCTACACCTTC,CASSYSRDRGSSEGYTF
TRBV7-6,TRBJ2-3,NA,few,TGTGCCAGCAGCCCCGAATACGGCCCAGGGGCAGATACGCAGTATTTT,CASSPEYGPGADTQYF
TRBV28,TRBJ1-2,NA,NA,TGTGCCAGCAGCTCAGCGTTTGACTATGGCTACACCTTC,CASSSAFDYGYTF
TRBV7-3,TRBJ1-2,TRBD1,NA,TGTGCCAGCAGCTTAACCGCGACAGGGGCGAACTATGGCTACACCTTC,CASSLTATGANYGYTF
TRBV7-9,TRBJ2-5,NA,NA,TGTGCCAGCAGCTCCCCATTAGGGTCGGAAGAGACCCAGTACTTC,CASSSPLGSEETQYF
TRBV12-3/TRBV12-4,TRBJ2-7,NA,NA,TGTGCCAGCAGTACTCGGGTAGGGGCTTCGGGAAGGGAGCAGTACTTC,CASSTRVGASGREQYF
TRBV29-1,TRBJ2-1,NA,NA,TGCAGCGTTGAAGATTTTAAGGACAGACTTTACTACAATGAGCAGTTCTTC,CSVEDFKDRLYYNEQFF
TRBV10-3,TRBJ1-1,NA,few,TGTGCCATCTCCGCCGGGACACAGAACACTGAAGCTTTCTTT,CAISAGTQNTEAFF
TRBV20-1,TRBJ2-1,TRBD2,NA,TGCAGTGCCCAGGGACTAGCGGGAGGCCGTTCCAATGAGCAGTTCTTC,CSAQGLAGGRSNEQFF
TRBV16,TRBJ2-7,NA,NA,TGTGCCAGCAGCCAGAACCCTGTGGGAAACTACGAGCAGTACTTC,CASSQNPVGNYEQYF
TRBV6-5,TRBJ2-1,NA,once,TGTGCCAGCAGTTACGGGGGGCGGGACGGGGGTTATGAGCAGTTCTTC,CASSYGGRDGGYEQFF
TRBV6-1,TRBJ2-7,NA,NA,TGTGCCAGCAGTGAGCCGGGACTCCACTCCTACGAGCAGTACTTC,CASSEPGLHSYEQYF
TRBV7-2,TRBJ2-5,NA,NA,TGTGCCAGCAGCTTAGCTTCAGGGAACGGGCAAGAGACCCAGTACTTC,CASSLASGNGQETQYF
TRBV28,TRBJ2-4,NA,NA,TGTGCCAGCAGTAAAGACCGAGCCACCTACGAACAGTACTTC,CASSKDRATYEQYF
TRBV29-1,TRBJ2-7,NA,many,TGCAGCGTTGGACGGTCCTACGAGCAGTACTTC,CSVGRSYEQYF
TRBV3-1,TRBJ2-3,TRBD2,NA,TGTGCCAGCAGCCAAGAAGAGAGGGGAGCGGGAGCCCCAGATACGCAGTATTTT,CASSQEERGAGAPDTQYF
TRBV6-4,TRBJ1-2,NA,NA,TGTGCCAGCAGGGAGACAGCAACCCACTATGGCTACACCTTC,CASRETATHYGYTF
TRBV9,TRBJ2-5,TRBD2,few,TGTGCCAGCAGCCTGACTAGCGGGTTGGAGACCCAGTACTTC,CASSLTSGLETQYF
TRBV7-8,TRBJ2-7,TRBD2,NA,TGTGCCAGCAGCAGGGACTACTCCTACAATGAGCAGTACTTC,CASSRDYSYNEQYF
TRBV10-3,TRBJ1-2,NA,NA,TGTGCCATCAGTGAGCCGTATAGGGGGGATGGCTACACCTTC,CAISEPYRGDGYTF
TRBV12-3/TRBV12-4,TRBJ2-5,NA,NA,TGTGCCAGCAGTCCCCGGACTGCCCTAGAGACCCAGTACTTC,CASSPRTALETQYF
TRBV12-3/TRBV12-4,TRBJ1-2,TRBD1,NA,TGTGCCAGCAGCTCCGACAGGGCTCATGGCTACACCTTC,CASSSDRAHGYTF
TRBV20-1,TRBJ2-7,TRBD2,few,TGCAGTGCTAGAGCCCTGGCTAGCGGGGCCTACGAGCAGTACTTC,CSARALASGAYEQYF
TRBV6-1,TRBJ2-7,NA,NA,TGTGCCAGCAGTGTGCGACCCACGAGCTCCTACGAGCAGTACTTC,CASSVRPTSSYEQYF
TRBV6-2/TRBV6-3,TRBJ1-5,NA,few,TGTGCCAGCAGTTACGGGAGACGGAGAACAAGCAATCAGCCCCAGCATTTT,CASSYGRRRTSNQPQHF
TRBV5-6,TRBJ2-7,TRBD2,NA,TGTGCCAGCAGCGCCGACAGCGCGGGAGTAGGTTACGAGCAGTACTTC,CASSADSAGVGYEQYF
TRBV20-1,TRBJ2-7,NA,NA,TGCAGTGCTAGAGGGCTCTCATCGTACTACGAGCAGTACTTC,CSARGLSSYYEQYF
TRBV12-3/TRBV12-4,TRBJ2-6,NA,NA,TGTGTCAGCCATAGGACTGGGGCCAACGTCCTGACTTTC,CVSHRTGANVLTF
TRBV28,TRBJ1-2,TRBD1,many,TGTGCCAGCAGGGGGACAGGAGATAACTATGGCTACACCTTC,CASRGTGDNYGYTF
TRBV29-1,TRBJ2-7,TRBD2,NA,TGCAGCGTCTCTAGCGGGAGGAACGAGCAGTACTTC,CSVSSGRNEQYF
TRBV6-2/TRBV6-3,TRBJ2-7,NA,NA,TGTGCCAGCAGTTACTCGAAAGAGCGCCAGGGAGACCCCTACGAGCAGTACTTC,CASSYSKERQGDPYEQYF
TRBV29-1,TRBJ1-1,NA,once,TGCAGCGTGGATCAAGGAGCTTTCTTT,CSVDQGAFF